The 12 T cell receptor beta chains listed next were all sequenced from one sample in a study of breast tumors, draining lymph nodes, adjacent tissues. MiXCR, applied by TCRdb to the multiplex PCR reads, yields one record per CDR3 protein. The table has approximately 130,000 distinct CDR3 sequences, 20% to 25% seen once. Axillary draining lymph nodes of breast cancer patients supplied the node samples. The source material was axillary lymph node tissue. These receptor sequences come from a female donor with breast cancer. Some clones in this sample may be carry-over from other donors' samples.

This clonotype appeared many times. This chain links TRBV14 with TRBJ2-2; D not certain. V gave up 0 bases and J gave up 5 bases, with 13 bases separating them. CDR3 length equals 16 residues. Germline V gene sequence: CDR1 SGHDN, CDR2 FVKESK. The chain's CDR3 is CASSQESRMETGELFF. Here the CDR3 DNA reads TGTGCCAGCAGCCAAGAATCCCGGATGGAGACCGGGGAGCTGTTTTTT.

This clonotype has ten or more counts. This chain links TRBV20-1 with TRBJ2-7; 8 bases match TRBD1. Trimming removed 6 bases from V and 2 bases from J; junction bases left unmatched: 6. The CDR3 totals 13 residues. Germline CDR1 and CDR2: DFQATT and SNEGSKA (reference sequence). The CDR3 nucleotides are TGCAGTGCCCGGGACAGGACCACCTACGAGCAGTACTTC. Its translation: CSARDRTTYEQYF.

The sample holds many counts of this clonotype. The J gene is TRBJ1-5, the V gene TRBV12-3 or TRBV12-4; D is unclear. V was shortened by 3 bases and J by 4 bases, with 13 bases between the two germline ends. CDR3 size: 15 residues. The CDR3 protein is CASSFEAAANQPQHF. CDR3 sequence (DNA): TGTGCCAGCAGTTTCGAGGCGGCCGCTAATCAGCCCCAGCATTTT.

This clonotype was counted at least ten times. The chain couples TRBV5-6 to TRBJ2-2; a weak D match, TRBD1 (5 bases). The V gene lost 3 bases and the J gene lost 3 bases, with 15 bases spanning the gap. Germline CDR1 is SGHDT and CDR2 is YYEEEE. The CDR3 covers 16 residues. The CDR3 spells CASSSHNQGYTGELFF. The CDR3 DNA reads TGTGCCAGCAGCTCCCACAACCAGGGCTACACCGGGGAGCTGTTTTTT.

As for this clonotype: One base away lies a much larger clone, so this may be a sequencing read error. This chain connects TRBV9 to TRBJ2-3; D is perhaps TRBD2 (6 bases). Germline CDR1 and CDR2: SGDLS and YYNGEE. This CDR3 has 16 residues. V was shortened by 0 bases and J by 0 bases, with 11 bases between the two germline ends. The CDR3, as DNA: TGTGCCAGCAGCGTAGGACTGGGACTGAGCACAGATACGCAGTATTTT. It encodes CASSVGLGLSTDTQYF.

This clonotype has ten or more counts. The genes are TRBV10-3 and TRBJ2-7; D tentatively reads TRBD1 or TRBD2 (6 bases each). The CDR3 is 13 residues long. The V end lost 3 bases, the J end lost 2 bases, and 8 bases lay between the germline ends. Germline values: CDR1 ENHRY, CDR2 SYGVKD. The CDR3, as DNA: TGTGCCATCAGTGATCGGGGGCCCTACGAGCAGTACTTC. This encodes CAISDRGPYEQYF.

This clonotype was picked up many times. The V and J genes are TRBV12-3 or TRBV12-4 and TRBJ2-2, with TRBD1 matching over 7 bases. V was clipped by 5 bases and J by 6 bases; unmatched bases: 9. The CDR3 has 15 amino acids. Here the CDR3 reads CASSSTGVWSGELFF. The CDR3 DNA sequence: TGTGCCAGCAGTAGTACAGGGGTCTGGTCCGGGGAGCTGTTTTTT.

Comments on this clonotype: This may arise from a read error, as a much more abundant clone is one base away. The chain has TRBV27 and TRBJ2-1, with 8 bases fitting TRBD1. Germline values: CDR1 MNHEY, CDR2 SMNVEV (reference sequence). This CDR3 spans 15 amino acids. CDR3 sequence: CASSIRGRSHNEQSF. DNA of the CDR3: TGTGCCAGCAGTATCAGGGGGCGCAGCCACAATGAGCAGTCCTTC.

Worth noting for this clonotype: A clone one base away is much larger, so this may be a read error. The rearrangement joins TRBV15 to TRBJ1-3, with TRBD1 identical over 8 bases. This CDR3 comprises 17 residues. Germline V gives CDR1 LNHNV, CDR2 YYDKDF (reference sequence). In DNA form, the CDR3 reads TGTGCCACCAGCAAAACCGGGACAGGTTTCTCTGGAAACACCATATGTTTT. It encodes CATSKTGTGFSGNTICF.

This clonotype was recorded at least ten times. Written as DNA, the CDR3 is TGTGCCAGCAGTTTTGCCGGACAGGGGTTGGGAGAGACCCAGTACTTC. Amino acid sequence: CASSFAGQGLGETQYF. The chain is built from TRBV12-3 or TRBV12-4 and TRBJ2-5; the match to TRBD1 covers 9 bases. The CDR3 extends over 16 amino acids. J was trimmed by 4 bases and V by 3 bases; bases with no gene match: 9.

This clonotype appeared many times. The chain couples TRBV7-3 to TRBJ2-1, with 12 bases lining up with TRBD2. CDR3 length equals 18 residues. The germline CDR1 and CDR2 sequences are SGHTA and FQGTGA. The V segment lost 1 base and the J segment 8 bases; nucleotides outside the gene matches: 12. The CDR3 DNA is TGTGCCAGCAGCTTAAACCCTCCCACTAGCGGGAGGTCGGATGAGCAGTTCTTC. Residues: CASSLNPPTSGRSDEQFF.

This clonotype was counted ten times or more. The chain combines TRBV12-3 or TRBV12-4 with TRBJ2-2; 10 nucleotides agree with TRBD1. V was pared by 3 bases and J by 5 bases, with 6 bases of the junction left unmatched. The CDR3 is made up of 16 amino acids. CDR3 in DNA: TGTGCCAGCAGTTTGCGACAGGGGGCGCTAACCGGGGAGCTGTTTTTT. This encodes CASSLRQGALTGELFF.